The source of this TCR beta chain is a study of T cell responses to AZD1222 COVID-19 vaccine. General study results and limits: Nearly half of unique spike-specific TCRs reportedly avoided B.1.351 and B.1.1.7 mutated regions.

Assay: immunoSEQ multiplex PCR; the TCRdb copy retains only in-frame clones and omits some. The data hold about 100,000 clones, with more than 75% observed a single time. V lost 2 bases and J 7 bases, leaving 9 bases between the germline ends. The CDR3 spans 13 residues. CDR1 is SGHRS, CDR2 YFSETQ, per germline. As regards this clone: The antigen is undetermined.

This specimen was peripheral blood, taken on day 0 of MenACWY control vaccination. The chain couples TRBV5-1 to TRBJ1-4, with a tentative D call TRBD1 (6 bases). The TCR originated in an adult in good health. CDR3 sequence reads: CASSLTGSEKLFF. CDR3 in DNA: TGCGCCAGCAGCTTAACAGGGTCTGAAAAACTGTTTTTT.